This TCR beta chain is drawn from a study of cytomegalovirus exposure and HLA in healthy donors. Whole-study findings and limits: The listing of some 170 TCR beta chains classed them as cytomegalovirus-associated.

PCR primers comprised 60 Vbeta and 13 Jbeta primers. The assay was immunoSEQ multiplex PCR, and TCRdb's table has in-frame clones only and misses some. The sample contains approximately 170,000 clones, roughly 80% of which appear only once. Each donor was nominally healthy when sampled (though unrecorded immune exposures were likely). As regards this clone: The antigen is unknown.

Trimming took 2 bases from V and 8 from J, leaving 13 bases between them. Germline V gives CDR1 SGHRS, CDR2 YFSETQ. The CDR3 consists of 13 residues. The gene calls are TRBV5-1 and TRBJ1-2; D is perhaps TRBD1 (6 bases). The sequence was collected from a man in his fifties or sixties in good health and CMV-seropositive. Source material: PBMCs. This CDR3 reads CASSFDRPYGYTF. CDR3 nucleotides: TGCGCCAGCAGCTTTGACAGGCCTTACGGCTACACCTTC.